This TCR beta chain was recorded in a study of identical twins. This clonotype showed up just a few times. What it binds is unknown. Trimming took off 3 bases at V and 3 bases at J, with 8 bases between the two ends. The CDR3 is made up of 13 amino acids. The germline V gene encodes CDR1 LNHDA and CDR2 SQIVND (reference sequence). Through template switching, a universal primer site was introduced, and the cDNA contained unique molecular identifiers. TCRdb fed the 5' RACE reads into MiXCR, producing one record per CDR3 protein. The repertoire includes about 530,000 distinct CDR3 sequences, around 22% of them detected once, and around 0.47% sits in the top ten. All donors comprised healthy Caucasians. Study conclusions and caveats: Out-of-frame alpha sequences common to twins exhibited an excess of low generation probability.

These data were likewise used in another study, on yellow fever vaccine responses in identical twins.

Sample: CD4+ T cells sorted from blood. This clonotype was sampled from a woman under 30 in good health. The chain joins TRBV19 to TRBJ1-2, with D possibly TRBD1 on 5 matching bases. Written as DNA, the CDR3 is TGTGCCAGTAGTATCGGACACTACTATGGCTACACCTTC. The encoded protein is CASSIGHYYGYTF.